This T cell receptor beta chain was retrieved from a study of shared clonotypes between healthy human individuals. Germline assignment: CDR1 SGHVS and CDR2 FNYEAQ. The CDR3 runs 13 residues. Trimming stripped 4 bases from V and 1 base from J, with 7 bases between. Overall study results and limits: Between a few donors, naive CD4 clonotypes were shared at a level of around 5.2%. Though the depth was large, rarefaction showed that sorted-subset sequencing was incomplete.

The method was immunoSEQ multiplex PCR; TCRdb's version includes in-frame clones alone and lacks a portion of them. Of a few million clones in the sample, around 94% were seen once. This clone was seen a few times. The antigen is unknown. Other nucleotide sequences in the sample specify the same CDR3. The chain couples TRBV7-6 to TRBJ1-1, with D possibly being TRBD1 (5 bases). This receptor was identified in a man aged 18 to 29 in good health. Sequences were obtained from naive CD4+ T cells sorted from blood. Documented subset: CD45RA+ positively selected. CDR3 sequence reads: CASSSQENTEAFF. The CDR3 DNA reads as TGTGCCAGCAGCTCACAGGAGAACACTGAAGCTTTCTTT.